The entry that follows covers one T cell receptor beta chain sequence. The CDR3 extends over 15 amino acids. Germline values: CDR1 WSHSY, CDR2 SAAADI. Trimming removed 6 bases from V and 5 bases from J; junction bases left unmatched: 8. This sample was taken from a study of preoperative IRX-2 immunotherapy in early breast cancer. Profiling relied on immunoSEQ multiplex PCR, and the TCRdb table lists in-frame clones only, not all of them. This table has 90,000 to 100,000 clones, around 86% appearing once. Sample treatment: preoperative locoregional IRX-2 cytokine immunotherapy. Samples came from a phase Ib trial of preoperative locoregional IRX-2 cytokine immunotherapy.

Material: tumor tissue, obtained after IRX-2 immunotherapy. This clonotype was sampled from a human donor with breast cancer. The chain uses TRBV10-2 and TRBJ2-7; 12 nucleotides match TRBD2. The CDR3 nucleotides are TGCGCCAGCAGGGGGGGGACTAGCGGGCTAAACGAGCAGTACTTC. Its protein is CASRGGTSGLNEQYF.